This T cell receptor (beta chain) derives from a study of shared T cell receptors in the human thymus. Profiling relied on immunoSEQ multiplex PCR, and the TCRdb table lists in-frame clones only, not all of them. Among hundreds of thousands of clones listed, about 89% were seen once. The CDR3 contains 14 residues. Trimming cost V 6 bases and J 2 bases; bases outside gene matches: 7. The germline V gene has CDR1 SGDLS and CDR2 YYNGEE. These sequences were also reported in another study, on human thymus T cells. That paper adds: Thymus tissue was removed during corrective cardiac surgery.

The gene calls are TRBV9 and TRBJ1-1, with 7 bases fitting TRBD1. Source material: thymocytes. The receptor was isolated from a boy under three years old with a congenital heart defect. Written as DNA, the CDR3 is TGTGCCAGCACATTAGACAGGGACAACACTGAAGCTTTCTTT. Translation: CASTLDRDNTEAFF.